The T cell receptor (beta chain) under discussion was sequenced for a study of beta chain features in type 1 diabetes. This CDR3 has 13 amino acids. Trimming shortened V by 4 bases and J by 5 bases, and 9 bases separated the two germline ends. Germline V lookup: CDR1 SNHLY, CDR2 FYNNEI. The entirety of the isolated RNA underwent reverse transcription, so expressed TCRB transcripts were sequenced. The method was immunoSEQ multiplex PCR; TCRdb's version includes in-frame clones alone and lacks a portion of them. The table has 350,000 to 400,000 clones, over 13% seen once. Naive, central memory, regulatory and stem cell-like memory cells within the CD4+ compartment were sorted using CD45RO/CCR7/CD25/CD127/CD95/CD27.

The rearrangement uses TRBV2 and TRBJ1-5; D remains unclear. Source material: naive CD4+ T cells from blood. The clonotype originates from a woman in her late teens or twenties in good health. CDR3 coding DNA: TGTGCCAGCAGTGCAGAATTGGATCAGCCCCAGCATTTT. This codes for CASSAELDQPQHF.